This is a list of T cell receptor beta chains from one sample in a study of blood T cells in healthy people across ages. TCRdb itself ran the 5' RACE reads through MiXCR, one entry per CDR3 protein. Seen here are some 640,000 distinct CDR3 sequences, approximately 30% observed once, and the top ten hold around 14%. The sequencing sample was made of blood. These receptors were obtained from a woman aged 80 or older in good health. Each CDR3 is given with its conserved first and last residue. Each record gives: D gene, V gene, J gene, clone size, CDR3 protein, CDR3 DNA. A D gene is named only where the DNA matches it firmly. Size is omitted from some rows. Given values are once, few, many or a class for expanded clones.

D: TRBD1
V: TRBV20-1
J: TRBJ1-5
size: .
CDR3: CSARAGQNNQPQHF
DNA: TGCAGTGCTAGGGCGGGACAGAACAATCAGCCCCAGCATTTT

D: .
V: TRBV7-2
J: TRBJ1-6
size: many
CDR3: CASSLDMVGYNSPLHF
DNA: TGTGCCAGCAGCTTAGATATGGTGGGCTATAATTCACCCCTCCACTTT

D: TRBD1
V: TRBV29-1
J: TRBJ1-1
size: many
CDR3: CSVTGGTQNTEAFF
DNA: TGCAGCGTTACAGGGGGGACTCAGAACACTGAAGCTTTCTTT

D: .
V: TRBV5-6
J: TRBJ1-4
size: many
CDR3: CASSLQQINEKLFF
DNA: TGTGCCAGCAGCTTGCAACAGATTAATGAAAAACTGTTTTTT

D: .
V: TRBV7-9
J: TRBJ2-1
size: .
CDR3: CASSSEAAGSQFF
DNA: TGTGCCAGCAGCTCTGAAGCGGCAGGGTCTCAGTTCTTC

D: TRBD2
V: TRBV28
J: TRBJ2-1
size: .
CDR3: CASSLAGVEQFF
DNA: TGTGCCAGCAGTCTAGCGGGGGTAGAGCAGTTCTTC

D: .
V: TRBV6-2/TRBV6-3
J: TRBJ1-2
size: .
CDR3: CASLRVNDGYTF
DNA: TGTGCCAGCTTACGGGTTAACGATGGCTACACCTTC

D: TRBD2
V: TRBV28
J: TRBJ2-5
size: .
CDR3: CASRAPRRGGVPYYNEQYF
DNA: TGTGCCAGCAGGGCCCCAAGGCGGGGGGGCGTCCCTTACTACAATGAGCAGTACTTC

D: .
V: TRBV7-2
J: TRBJ2-2
size: .
CDR3: CASSPGWQNTGELFF
DNA: TGTGCCAGCAGCCCCGGTTGGCAGAACACCGGGGAGCTGTTTTTT

D: TRBD1
V: TRBV19
J: TRBJ2-3
size: few
CDR3: CASSHIKTGITDTQYF
DNA: TGTGCCAGTAGTCATATAAAGACAGGGATCACAGATACGCAGTATTTT

D: TRBD1
V: TRBV5-1
J: TRBJ2-7
size: .
CDR3: CASSWTGSREAQYF
DNA: TGCGCCAGCAGCTGGACAGGGTCAAGAGAGGCCCAGTACTTC

D: TRBD2
V: TRBV29-1
J: TRBJ2-3
size: many
CDR3: CSVERGGFGPDTQYF
DNA: TGCAGCGTTGAGCGGGGGGGCTTCGGCCCAGATACGCAGTATTTT

D: .
V: TRBV20-1
J: TRBJ1-4
size: .
CDR3: CSAPKTLANEELFF
DNA: TGCAGTGCCCCCAAGACACTAGCTAATGAAGAACTGTTTTTT

D: TRBD1
V: TRBV29-1
J: TRBJ2-3
size: many
CDR3: CSVSAAGGDTQYF
DNA: TGCAGCGTTTCAGCAGCAGGGGGAGATACGCAGTATTTT

D: TRBD2
V: TRBV20-1
J: TRBJ2-3
size: .
CDR3: CSARSWAGDPDTQYF
DNA: TGCAGTGCTAGGTCTTGGGCGGGAGACCCAGATACGCAGTATTTT

D: TRBD1
V: TRBV2
J: TRBJ2-3
size: .
CDR3: CASSESNTGASGTDTQYF
DNA: TGTGCCAGCAGTGAATCGAACACAGGGGCATCCGGCACAGATACGCAGTATTTT

D: .
V: TRBV5-1
J: TRBJ1-1
size: .
CDR3: CASSLGDSTSRSEAFF
DNA: TGCGCCAGCAGCTTGGGGGACTCCACTAGCAGGTCTGAAGCTTTCTTT

D: TRBD2
V: TRBV12-3/TRBV12-4
J: TRBJ2-1
size: many
CDR3: CASSAGLELKQFF
DNA: TGTGCCAGCAGCGCGGGACTAGAGCTGAAGCAGTTCTTC

D: .
V: TRBV20-1
J: TRBJ2-1
size: .
CDR3: CSASRGREQFF
DNA: TGCAGTGCTAGCCGGGGCCGCGAGCAGTTCTTC

D: TRBD1
V: TRBV20-1
J: TRBJ2-1
size: many
CDR3: CSASGTGYNEQFF
DNA: TGCAGTGCTTCCGGGACAGGCTACAATGAGCAGTTCTTC

D: TRBD1
V: TRBV7-9
J: TRBJ1-1
size: .
CDR3: CASSQSDRMNTEAFF
DNA: TGTGCCAGCAGCCAATCGGACAGGATGAACACTGAAGCTTTCTTT

D: .
V: TRBV6-2/TRBV6-3
J: TRBJ2-5
size: many
CDR3: CASSGAFGRETQYF
DNA: TGTGCCAGCAGTGGCGCTTTCGGGCGAGAGACCCAGTACTTC

D: .
V: TRBV6-1
J: TRBJ2-3
size: .
CDR3: CASSEANSNQPQYF
DNA: TGTGCCAGCAGTGAAGCGAATAGCAATCAGCCCCAGTATTTT

D: .
V: TRBV6-5
J: TRBJ1-2
size: many
CDR3: CASSPGTSFYGYTF
DNA: TGTGCCAGCAGTCCTGGGACATCATTCTATGGCTACACCTTC

D: TRBD1
V: TRBV24-1
J: TRBJ1-5
size: .
CDR3: CATSGPRTGGTNSNQPQHF
DNA: TGTGCCACCAGTGGTCCCCGGACAGGGGGAACAAATAGCAATCAGCCCCAGCATTTT

D: .
V: TRBV5-6
J: TRBJ2-7
size: many
CDR3: CASSPWGVSAYEQYF
DNA: TGTGCCAGCAGCCCCTGGGGGGTCAGTGCATACGAGCAGTACTTC

D: TRBD2
V: TRBV5-4
J: TRBJ2-2
size: few
CDR3: CASSAGLAGGPKNTGELFF
DNA: TGTGCCAGCAGCGCTGGACTAGCGGGGGGCCCCAAGAACACCGGGGAGCTGTTTTTT

D: .
V: TRBV30
J: TRBJ1-2
size: many
CDR3: CAWSVEANYGYTF
DNA: TGTGCCTGGAGTGTAGAGGCAAACTATGGCTACACCTTC

D: .
V: TRBV7-2
J: TRBJ1-1
size: many
CDR3: CASSSQGTGTEAFF
DNA: TGTGCCAGCAGCTCGCAGGGAACTGGCACTGAAGCTTTCTTT

D: TRBD1
V: TRBV12-3/TRBV12-4
J: TRBJ1-2
size: many
CDR3: CASSFGTAGGYTF
DNA: TGTGCCAGCAGTTTCGGGACAGCGGGCGGCTACACCTTC

D: TRBD1
V: TRBV7-2
J: TRBJ1-5
size: few
CDR3: CASSSRTGGVFQPQHF
DNA: TGTGCCAGCAGCTCTCGGACAGGGGGAGTATTTCAGCCCCAGCATTTT

D: .
V: TRBV5-1
J: TRBJ1-2
size: many
CDR3: CASSSLGGVGYGYTF
DNA: TGCGCCAGCAGCTCCCTGGGAGGGGTAGGCTATGGCTACACCTTC

D: .
V: TRBV5-1
J: TRBJ1-2
size: .
CDR3: CASSLDPGGMAGGYTF
DNA: TGCGCCAGCAGCTTGGATCCGGGCGGTATGGCGGGGGGCTACACCTTC

D: .
V: TRBV20-1
J: TRBJ2-7
size: .
CDR3: CSAAQGPYEQYF
DNA: TGCAGTGCCGCGCAGGGCCCCTACGAGCAGTACTTC

D: TRBD1
V: TRBV7-3
J: TRBJ1-1
size: few
CDR3: CASSLTGGSNTEAFF
DNA: TGTGCCAGCAGCCTAACAGGGGGCTCGAACACTGAAGCTTTCTTT

D: TRBD2
V: TRBV7-2
J: TRBJ2-7
size: many
CDR3: CASSSGLAGGLHYEQYF
DNA: TGTGCCAGCAGCTCGGGACTAGCGGGGGGCCTTCACTACGAGCAGTACTTC

D: .
V: TRBV7-3
J: TRBJ2-7
size: .
CDR3: CASSLTGQLTYEQYF
DNA: TGTGCCAGCAGCTTAACGGGTCAACTCACCTACGAGCAGTACTTC

D: .
V: TRBV7-2
J: TRBJ1-4
size: many
CDR3: CASSVSLTEGVLFF
DNA: TGTGCCAGCAGCGTGAGCCTCACCGAGGGGGTCCTGTTTTTT

D: .
V: TRBV6-5
J: TRBJ1-6
size: few
CDR3: CASSRGGISYNSPLHF
DNA: TGTGCCAGCAGCCGAGGGGGTATCTCCTATAATTCACCCCTCCACTTT

D: .
V: TRBV20-1
J: TRBJ1-1
size: many
CDR3: CSARGPRGATEAFF
DNA: TGCAGTGCTAGAGGTCCGCGAGGCGCCACTGAAGCTTTCTTT

D: TRBD1
V: TRBV10-3
J: TRBJ1-2
size: many
CDR3: CAISSGTGGGGGYTF
DNA: TGTGCCATCAGTTCCGGGACAGGAGGAGGTGGCGGCTACACCTTC

D: .
V: TRBV5-1
J: TRBJ2-7
size: .
CDR3: CASRLAILINEQYF
DNA: TGCGCCAGCAGGTTGGCAATTCTAATCAACGAGCAGTACTTC

D: .
V: TRBV10-3
J: TRBJ2-1
size: few
CDR3: CAISLPRGSNYEQFF
DNA: TGTGCCATCAGTTTACCGCGGGGCTCAAACTACGAGCAGTTCTTC

D: .
V: TRBV18
J: TRBJ2-3
size: many
CDR3: CASSPSLYTTDTQYF
DNA: TGTGCCAGCTCACCATCCCTTTATACCACAGATACGCAGTATTTT

D: .
V: TRBV11-2
J: TRBJ2-7
size: many
CDR3: CASSLQTSPPYEQYF
DNA: TGTGCCAGCAGCTTGCAAACCTCTCCACCCTACGAGCAGTACTTC

D: TRBD1
V: TRBV29-1
J: TRBJ2-3
size: many
CDR3: CSVGQGLSSTDTQYF
DNA: TGCAGCGTCGGACAGGGGCTTTCTAGCACAGATACGCAGTATTTT

D: .
V: TRBV20-1
J: TRBJ2-7
size: many
CDR3: CSARGRGPYEQYF
DNA: TGCAGTGCTAGGGGCAGGGGACCCTACGAGCAGTACTTC

D: .
V: TRBV6-5
J: TRBJ1-3
size: few
CDR3: CASSPGQGNTIYF
DNA: TGTGCCAGCAGCCCAGGGCAGGGGAACACCATATATTTT

D: TRBD2
V: TRBV12-3/TRBV12-4
J: TRBJ2-3
size: many
CDR3: CASSFETGLAPDTQYF
DNA: TGTGCCAGCAGTTTCGAAACGGGACTAGCCCCAGATACGCAGTATTTT

D: TRBD2
V: TRBV29-1
J: TRBJ2-1
size: many
CDR3: CSVEGGLLAGGSSYNEQFF
DNA: TGCAGCGTTGAAGGGGGGCTACTAGCGGGGGGGAGCTCCTACAATGAGCAGTTCTTC

D: .
V: TRBV4-1
J: TRBJ2-7
size: many
CDR3: CASSPDGQGTREQYF
DNA: TGCGCCAGCAGCCCGGATGGGCAGGGAACGAGGGAGCAGTACTTC

D: TRBD1
V: TRBV3-1
J: TRBJ1-2
size: few
CDR3: CASSQARQGNYGYTF
DNA: TGTGCCAGCAGCCAAGCACGACAGGGAAACTATGGCTACACCTTC